The source of this TCR beta chain is a study of CD8 T cells in Susac syndrome. From blood CD8+ and CD4+ T cells, the TCR beta chain was sequenced. Between the trimmed V and J ends, which lost 4 bases and 1 base, there was a span of 11 bases. Germline V gene data show CDR1 as SSHAT and CDR2 as FNYEAQ (reference sequence). This CDR3 contains 15 residues. RNA was extracted with the RNeasy kit, and a quantity of roughly 0.5 to 1 ug was reverse transcribed using random hexamers. One entry per CDR3 protein, called by TCRdb with MiXCR from the immunoSEQ multiplex PCR reads. The table has about 47,000 distinct CDR3 sequences, 85% to 95% seen once.

Sequencing was carried out using CD8+ T cells from PBMCs. The TCR originated in a human donor in good health. This chain joins TRBV7-7 and TRBJ2-1, with a possible D match to TRBD2 (6 bases). The CDR3 nucleotides read TGTGCCAGCAGCTGGAGGGCCAGTTCCTACAATGAGCAGTTCTTC. Translated: CASSWRASSYNEQFF.